This record covers a single TCR beta chain. Its antigen is still unknown. These data come from a study of cytomegalovirus exposure and HLA in healthy donors. Findings and caveats of the study: Later analysis identified a missense DCLRE1C variant that was linked to TCR beta V- and J-gene trimming. Several of the most significant clusters were apparently associated with common viral pathogens in a later analysis. The study assumed roughly uniform donor sequencing depth for presence/absence analyses.

The germline V gene has CDR1 MNHNY and CDR2 SVGAGI (reference sequence). This CDR3 is 14 amino acids long. V was clipped by 4 bases and J by 12 bases; unmatched bases: 9. PCR used 60 Vbeta primers and 13 Jbeta primers. TCRdb's copy holds only in-frame clones and misses some; the assay was immunoSEQ multiplex PCR. The sample has roughly 140,000 clones, nearly 80% seen once. The sequenced sample consisted of PBMCs. The clonotype originates from a male donor in good health and CMV-seronegative. V is TRBV6-6 and J is TRBJ1-5, with 10 bases identical to TRBD1. The CDR3 region is CASSCGGTGVDQHF. The CDR3 DNA follows: TGTGCCAGCAGTTGCGGGGGGACAGGGGTCGACCAGCATTTT.